This T cell receptor (beta chain) was captured in a study of blood T cell repertoires in COVID-19. The ends lost 9 bases at V and 4 bases at J; junction bases unmatched: 9. The CDR3 runs 14 residues. Germline lookup yields CDR1 MDHEN and CDR2 SYDVKM. This clone was detected only a few times. Here immunoSEQ multiplex PCR was the method, and the copy in TCRdb shows in-frame clones only, minus some. The repertoire has roughly 150,000 clones, 87% of them found once; the top ten carry less than 6.5%. This sequence originates from a human donor in a cohort sampled during active COVID-19. V gene TRBV28 combines with J gene TRBJ1-3; TRBD1 agrees at 7 bases. The sample consisted of peripheral blood. CDR3 loop: CASLSQGTGNTIYF. The CDR3 nucleotides read TGTGCCAGTCTGTCACAGGGGACCGGAAACACCATATATTTT.